This TCR beta chain was retrieved from a study of T cell changes during pregnancy in multiple sclerosis. Sequencing used immunoSEQ multiplex PCR; TCRdb keeps in-frame clones, though not all of them. The sample lists about 59,000 clones, around nine tenths occurring once. The origin of this receptor is a female donor in good health, enrolled as a control in a pregnancy study. Source: peripheral blood, taken in the third trimester of pregnancy.

CDR3 amino acids: CASSHPQGPGAYEQYF. In DNA, the CDR3 is TGTGCCAGCAGCCACCCTCAGGGCCCAGGAGCCTACGAGCAGTACTTC. The rearrangement joins TRBV7-9 to TRBJ2-7, with D possibly matching TRBD1 (5 bases). With 5 bases removed from V and 2 bases from J, the gap between germline ends came to 19 bases. CDR3 size: 16 residues. Per germline, CDR1 SEHNR and CDR2 FQNEAQ (reference sequence).